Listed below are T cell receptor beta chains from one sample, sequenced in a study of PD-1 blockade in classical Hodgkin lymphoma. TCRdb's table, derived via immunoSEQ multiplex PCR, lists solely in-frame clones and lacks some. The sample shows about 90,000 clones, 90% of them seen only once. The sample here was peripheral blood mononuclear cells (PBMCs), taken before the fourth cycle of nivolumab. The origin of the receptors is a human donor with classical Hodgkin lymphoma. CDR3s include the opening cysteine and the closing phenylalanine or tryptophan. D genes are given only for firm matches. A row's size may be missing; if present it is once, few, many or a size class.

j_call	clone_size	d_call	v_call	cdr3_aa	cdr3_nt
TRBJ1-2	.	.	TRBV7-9	CASSLDGEEYLVSGYTF	TGTGCCAGCAGCTTAGACGGGGAAGAATATCTCGTGAGTGGCTACACCTTC
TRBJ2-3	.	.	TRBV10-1	CASTLSLYADTQYF	TGCGCCAGCACCCTTAGTCTTTACGCAGATACGCAGTATTTT
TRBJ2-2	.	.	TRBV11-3	CASSLGAWGENTGELFF	TGTGCCAGCAGCTTAGGGGCGTGGGGCGAAAACACCGGGGAGCTGTTTTTT
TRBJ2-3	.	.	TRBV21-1	CARPGLWESTDTQYF	TGTGCCAGACCGGGACTTTGGGAGTCCACAGATACGCAGTATTTT
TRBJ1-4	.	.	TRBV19	CASSIGATNEKLFF	TGTGCCAGTAGTATTGGTGCAACTAATGAAAAACTGTTTTTT
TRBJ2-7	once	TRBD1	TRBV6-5	CASSSRDRGTHEQYF	TGTGCCAGCAGTTCCCGGGACAGGGGAACCCACGAGCAGTACTTC
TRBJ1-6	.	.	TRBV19	CASSPRGSPLHF	TGTGCCAGTAGCCCTCGGGGTTCACCCCTCCACTTT
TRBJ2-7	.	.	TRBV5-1	CASSLVGGELLKQYF	TGCGCCAGCAGCTTGGTAGGGGGGGAACTACTCAAGCAGTACTTC
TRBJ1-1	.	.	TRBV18	CASSPGLQATEAFF	TGTGCCAGCTCGCCGGGGCTACAGGCCACTGAAGCTTTCTTT
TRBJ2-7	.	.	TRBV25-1	CASSEYGARGGYEQYF	TGTGCCAGCAGTGAATACGGGGCGCGGGGCGGCTACGAGCAGTACTTC
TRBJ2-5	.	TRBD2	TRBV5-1	CASSTGGPGHQETQYF	TGCGCCAGCAGCACGGGGGGGCCAGGGCACCAAGAGACCCAGTACTTC
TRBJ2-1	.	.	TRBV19	CASTPWGAYNEQFF	TGTGCCAGTACCCCCTGGGGGGCGTACAATGAGCAGTTCTTC
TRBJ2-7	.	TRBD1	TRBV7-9	CASMGTGAFEQYF	TGTGCCAGTATGGGGACAGGGGCGTTCGAGCAGTACTTC
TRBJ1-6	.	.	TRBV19	CASSIHRRSGSPLHF	TGTGCCAGTAGTATCCACAGGAGATCGGGTTCACCCCTCCACTTT
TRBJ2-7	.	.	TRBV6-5	CASSYAAGTYEQYF	TGTGCCAGCAGTTACGCGGCCGGGACCTACGAGCAGTACTTC
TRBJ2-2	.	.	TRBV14	CASSQGVGTSGPGELFF	TGTGCCAGCAGCCAAGGGGTCGGGACATCAGGACCCGGGGAGCTGTTTTTT
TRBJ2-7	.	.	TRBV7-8	CASSLGGGSIHEQYF	TGTGCCAGCAGCTTAGGAGGGGGGTCGATCCACGAGCAGTACTTC
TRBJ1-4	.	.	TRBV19	CASTARPTSATNEKLFF	TGTGCCAGTACAGCCAGGCCCACATCTGCAACTAATGAAAAACTGTTTTTT
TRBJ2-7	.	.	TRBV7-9	CASSLLGGYEQYF	TGTGCCAGCAGCTTATTGGGGGGTTACGAGCAGTACTTC
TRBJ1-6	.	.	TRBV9	CASSVDASSYNSPLHF	TGTGCCAGCAGCGTAGATGCGAGCTCCTATAATTCACCCCTCCACTTT
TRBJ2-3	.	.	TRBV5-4	CASSLGVYRAEDTQYF	TGTGCCAGCAGTCTTGGGGTGTACAGGGCGGAAGATACGCAGTATTTT
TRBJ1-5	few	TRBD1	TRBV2	CASRATGVTRNQPQHF	TGTGCCAGCAGAGCTACAGGGGTCACCCGAAATCAGCCCCAGCATTTT
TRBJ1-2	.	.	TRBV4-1	CASSQDAGNYGYTF	TGCGCCAGCAGCCAAGACGCGGGGAACTATGGCTACACCTTC
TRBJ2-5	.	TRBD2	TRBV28	CASTPIRGVDTQETQYF	TGTGCCAGCACTCCTATACGGGGGGTTGATACACAAGAGACCCAGTACTTC
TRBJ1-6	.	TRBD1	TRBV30	CAWSVRKGANSPLHF	TGTGCCTGGAGTGTAAGGAAGGGGGCCAATTCACCCCTCCACTTT
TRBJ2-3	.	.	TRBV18	CASSPATSDTQYF	TGTGCCAGCTCACCCGCTACCTCAGATACGCAGTATTTT
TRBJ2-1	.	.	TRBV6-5	CASRRGAYNEQFF	TGTGCCAGCAGGAGAGGGGCTTACAATGAGCAGTTCTTC
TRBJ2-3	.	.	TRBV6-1	CASREIRAGITDTQYF	TGTGCCAGCAGAGAAATCCGGGCAGGGATCACAGATACGCAGTATTTT
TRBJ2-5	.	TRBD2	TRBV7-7	CASSLRSPAGMGWETQYF	TGTGCCAGCAGCCTACGGTCGCCAGCGGGGATGGGGTGGGAGACCCAGTACTTC
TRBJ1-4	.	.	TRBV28	CASSQTGLEDEKLFF	TGTGCCAGCAGCCAAACAGGGTTGGAAGATGAAAAACTGTTTTTT
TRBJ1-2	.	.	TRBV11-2	CASSLVSPNYGYTF	TGTGCCAGCAGCTTAGTTTCGCCCAACTATGGCTACACCTTC
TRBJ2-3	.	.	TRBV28	CASSLFPMFGAAPVTQYF	TGTGCCAGCAGTTTATTCCCCATGTTTGGGGCCGCTCCGGTTACGCAGTATTTT
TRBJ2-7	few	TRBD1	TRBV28	CASKGQGPSYEQYF	TGTGCCAGCAAAGGACAGGGGCCCTCCTACGAGCAGTACTTC
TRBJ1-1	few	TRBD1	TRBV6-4	CASSDSDRGAEAFF	TGTGCCAGCAGTGATTCCGACAGGGGTGCTGAAGCTTTCTTT
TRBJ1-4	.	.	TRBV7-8	CASSLRAGSTNEKLFF	TGTGCCAGCAGCTTACGGGCAGGGTCAACTAATGAAAAACTGTTTTTT
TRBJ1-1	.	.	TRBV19	CASMIWDEGPRNTEAFF	TGTGCCAGTATGATTTGGGATGAAGGGCCTAGGAACACTGAAGCTTTCTTT
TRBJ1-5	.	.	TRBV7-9	CASSLDSSNQPQHF	TGTGCCAGCAGCTTAGATAGCAGCAATCAGCCCCAGCATTTT